This T cell receptor (beta chain) was found in a study of shared clonotypes between healthy human individuals. Sequencing was performed with immunoSEQ multiplex PCR; in TCRdb, only in-frame clones are kept and a portion is missing. This repertoire shows a few million clones, around 95% found once; its top ten account for about 1.7%. CD45RO negativity and positive selection for CCR7 defined naive CD8 cells, a population that excluded terminally differentiated effector memory CD45RA+ cells. This CDR3 is 13 amino acids long. Germline V lookup: CDR1 MNHEY, CDR2 SMNVEV (reference sequence). The V end was cut by 3 bases, the J end by 3 bases, with 9 bases between. A word on this clone: Other DNA sequences in the same sample also yield this CDR3.

The sample consisted of naive CD8+ T cells from PBMCs. This TCR derives from a man between 18 and 29 years old in good health. Some clones in this sample may be carry-over from other donors' samples. The chain couples TRBV27 to TRBJ2-7; the D gene is possibly TRBD2 (5 bases). The CDR3 DNA is TGTGCCAGCAGTTTTGGACTCTACTACGAGCAGTACTTC. It codes for CASSFGLYYEQYF.